A selection of T cell receptor beta chains follows, all from one sample in a study of identical twins. MiXCR, run by TCRdb on the 5' RACE reads, gives a single entry per CDR3 protein. Here the sample spans 690,000 or so distinct CDR3 sequences, around 8.6% being singletons. The same sample was also studied in work on yellow fever vaccine responses in identical twins.

Material: PBMCs. The receptors stem from a woman in her late teens or twenties in good health. CDR3s include the opening cysteine and the closing phenylalanine or tryptophan. A D gene is named only where the DNA matches it firmly. Not all rows give a size; the values are once, few, many and, for expanded clones, a class.

clone_size: .; d_call: TRBD2; v_call: TRBV29-1; j_call: TRBJ2-5; cdr3_aa: CSVEEVGSGGTWGTQYF; cdr3_nt: TGCAGCGTTGAAGAGGTCGGTAGCGGGGGGACCTGGGGGACCCAGTACTTC
clone_size: many; d_call: .; v_call: TRBV9; j_call: TRBJ1-2; cdr3_aa: CASSVGGFYGYTF; cdr3_nt: TGTGCCAGCAGCGTAGGGGGGTTCTATGGCTACACCTTC
clone_size: .; d_call: TRBD1; v_call: TRBV2; j_call: TRBJ2-6; cdr3_aa: CASRDRTSGADVLTF; cdr3_nt: TGTGCCAGTCGGGACAGGACCTCTGGGGCCGACGTCCTGACTTTC
clone_size: few; d_call: .; v_call: TRBV27; j_call: TRBJ1-5; cdr3_aa: CASSFRASNQPQHF; cdr3_nt: TGTGCCAGCAGTTTCAGGGCTAGCAATCAGCCCCAGCATTTT
clone_size: few; d_call: TRBD2; v_call: TRBV30; j_call: TRBJ2-4; cdr3_aa: CAWSKERGAKNIQYF; cdr3_nt: TGTGCCTGGAGTAAAGAGCGGGGAGCCAAAAACATTCAGTACTTC
clone_size: many; d_call: TRBD1; v_call: TRBV5-1; j_call: TRBJ1-3; cdr3_aa: CASSYRGYSGNTIYF; cdr3_nt: TGCGCCAGCAGCTACAGGGGGTACTCTGGAAACACCATATATTTT
clone_size: many; d_call: .; v_call: TRBV12-3/TRBV12-4; j_call: TRBJ2-3; cdr3_aa: CASSLVPPGYTDTQYF; cdr3_nt: TGTGCCAGCAGTTTAGTCCCTCCGGGATACACAGATACGCAGTATTTT
clone_size: .; d_call: .; v_call: TRBV3-1; j_call: TRBJ2-1; cdr3_aa: CASSQGGAVGAEQFF; cdr3_nt: TGTGCCAGCAGCCAAGGGGGAGCGGTAGGGGCTGAGCAGTTCTTC
clone_size: .; d_call: .; v_call: TRBV4-1; j_call: TRBJ2-3; cdr3_aa: CASSPLGERSTDTQYF; cdr3_nt: TGCGCCAGCAGCCCCCTGGGGGAGCGGAGCACAGATACGCAGTATTTT
clone_size: few; d_call: .; v_call: TRBV7-2; j_call: TRBJ2-7; cdr3_aa: CASSRRQGPYEQYF; cdr3_nt: TGTGCCAGCAGCCGACGGCAGGGGCCCTACGAGCAGTACTTC
clone_size: .; d_call: .; v_call: TRBV20-1; j_call: TRBJ2-7; cdr3_aa: CSASVGARNEQYF; cdr3_nt: TGCAGTGCTAGTGTGGGGGCGAGGAACGAGCAGTACTTC
clone_size: few; d_call: .; v_call: TRBV15; j_call: TRBJ2-3; cdr3_aa: CATSREQANTDTQYF; cdr3_nt: TGTGCCACCAGCAGAGAGCAGGCCAACACAGATACGCAGTATTTT
clone_size: few; d_call: .; v_call: TRBV20-1; j_call: TRBJ1-2; cdr3_aa: CSAVPGVKYGYTF; cdr3_nt: TGCAGTGCCGTACCCGGGGTCAAATATGGCTACACCTTC
clone_size: few; d_call: TRBD2; v_call: TRBV5-1; j_call: TRBJ2-3; cdr3_aa: CASSSQVAGSTDTQYF; cdr3_nt: TGCGCCAGCAGCTCGCAAGTAGCGGGGAGCACAGATACGCAGTATTTT
clone_size: .; d_call: TRBD2; v_call: TRBV6-1; j_call: TRBJ2-3; cdr3_aa: CASGPLADSTDTQYF; cdr3_nt: TGTGCCAGCGGCCCACTAGCGGACAGCACAGATACGCAGTATTTT
clone_size: many; d_call: TRBD1; v_call: TRBV7-9; j_call: TRBJ2-1; cdr3_aa: CASSPPGTGDNEQFF; cdr3_nt: TGTGCCAGCAGCCCACCCGGGACAGGGGACAATGAGCAGTTCTTC
clone_size: .; d_call: .; v_call: TRBV20-1; j_call: TRBJ2-2; cdr3_aa: CSARDLANTGELFF; cdr3_nt: TGCAGTGCTAGGGACCTAGCGAACACCGGGGAGCTGTTTTTT
clone_size: few; d_call: .; v_call: TRBV5-1; j_call: TRBJ2-3; cdr3_aa: CASSPYLGREGTDTQYF; cdr3_nt: TGCGCCAGCAGCCCCTACCTCGGCAGGGAGGGCACAGATACGCAGTATTTT